This paragraph covers one T cell receptor beta chain sequence. Its specificity is unknown. Gene names denote mouse genes. With the read ending 1 residue before the CDR3 end, the germline J gene is used to fill in that end. These data belong to a study of tissue T cells after allogeneic stem cell transplantation. General study points: Which tissue TCRs were alloreactive or antigen-specific was not determined. Some clones might be persisting host cells. Anatomically similar tissues had similar TCR repertoires within each patient. Only a limited share of tissue TCRs appeared in blood or spleen.

V lost 3 bases and J lost 3; bases outside the gene matches: 4. This CDR3 is built from 14 residues. Germline V gives CDR1 GKSSPN, CDR2 SITVG. CDR3 sequences, V/J genes, frequencies and template counts came from survey-depth TCRbeta sequencing. Produced via immunoSEQ multiplex PCR; TCRdb's table is partial and in-frame only. Of roughly 50,000 clones detected, nearly 75% appear once; the ten largest clones hold roughly 0.7%. The specimen was sorted cells pooled from one or two spleens. The rearrangement joins TRBV31 to TRBJ1-1; 10 bases align to TRBD1. The receptor comes from a pool of C57BL/6 mice in good health. The CDR3 is CAWSLGTGDTEVFF. Incomplete CDR3 DNA: TGTGCCTGGAGCCTCGGGACAGGGGACACAGAAGTCTTC.